This T cell receptor beta chain was sequenced during a study of cytomegalovirus exposure and HLA in healthy donors. V shed 6 bases and J shed 4 bases, with 18 bases lying between them. CDR1 is SNHLY, CDR2 FYNNEI, per germline. The CDR3 contains 15 residues. 13 Jbeta primers and 60 Vbeta primers were used for the PCR. Study processing details: Later analysis identified some 88 million unique TCR beta chains, approximately 11 million shared. Clones were read by immunoSEQ multiplex PCR, and TCRdb kept only the in-frame ones, dropping some. V, J and clone size were drawn from that table, and D and trimming were deduced from the DNA. The sample includes 150,000 to 160,000 clones, 60% to 85% seen only once; the top ten take approximately 4%.

The sequencing input was PBMCs. This TCR was recovered from a woman between 35 and 50 years old in good health and CMV-seronegative. The chain joins TRBV2 to TRBJ2-5; D is perhaps TRBD2 (7 bases). For the CDR3, the DNA is TGTGCCAGCAGAGTTGGGACGGGGGGCCCAGAGACCCAGTACTTC. It codes for CASRVGTGGPETQYF.